These T cell receptor beta chains were read from a single sample in a study of a mutant IDH1 vaccine in newly diagnosed glioma. Produced via immunoSEQ multiplex PCR; TCRdb's table is partial and in-frame only. This table holds about 88,000 clones, about four fifths found once. This sample comprised PBMCs, obtained from a glioma patient treated with radiotherapy, temozolomide or both. Every receptor here comes from a man aged 35 to 55 with glioma. Some clones in this sample may be carry-over from other donors' samples. Both conserved end residues are part of each CDR3. A D gene is named only where the DNA matches it firmly. Clone sizes are given selectively: once, few, many, or a class where the clone is expanded.

length | D | J | V | size | DNA | CDR3
15 | TRBD1 | TRBJ2-7 | TRBV6-6 | - | TGTGCCAGCAGTTCGGGACAGGATGCCTCCTACGAGCAGTACTTC | CASSSGQDASYEQYF
14 | TRBD1 | TRBJ2-1 | TRBV6-5 | - | TGTGCCAGCAGTTACGGGACAGGCGACAATGAGCAGTTCTTC | CASSYGTGDNEQFF
13 | TRBD1 | TRBJ2-7 | TRBV10-1 | - | TGCGCCAGCAGCCCGGGACAGGGCTCCGAGCAGTACTTC | CASSPGQGSEQYF
11 | - | TRBJ1-2 | TRBV20-1 | once | TGCAGTTGCCCGGGGACCTATGGCTACACCTTC | CSCPGTYGYTF
17 | TRBD1 | TRBJ2-1 | TRBV19 | - | TGTGCCAGTAGTATAGATCGGGGGACAGGGTTCTACAATGAGCAGTTCTTC | CASSIDRGTGFYNEQFF
14 | - | TRBJ1-2 | TRBV29-1 | - | TGCAGCGGAAGTGAGGGCCGAGGGGACTATGGCTACACCTTC | CSGSEGRGDYGYTF
14 | - | TRBJ2-7 | TRBV27 | - | TGTGCCAGCAGTTTATCCTCTTCGAGGTACGAGCAGTACTTC | CASSLSSSRYEQYF
14 | - | TRBJ1-1 | TRBV10-3 | - | TGTGCCATCAGGGACCAGGGCCACGGCACTGAAGCTTTCTTT | CAIRDQGHGTEAFF
16 | - | TRBJ1-4 | TRBV5-6 | - | TGTGCCAGCAGCTTGCGGCAGGGAGCAACTAATGAAAAACTGTTTTTT | CASSLRQGATNEKLFF
14 | TRBD1 | TRBJ1-5 | TRBV6-5 | few | TGTGCCAGCAGCAGGGGACAGGGACATCAGCCCCAGCATTTT | CASSRGQGHQPQHF
18 | - | TRBJ2-7 | TRBV4-1 | - | TGCGCCAGCAGCCAAGAGAGGTGGAGTGGCGGGGGCGATTACGAGCAGTACTTC | CASSQERWSGGGDYEQYF
13 | - | TRBJ1-2 | TRBV5-1 | - | TGCGCCAGCAGCTCGCAGGGTGACTATGGCTACACCTTC | CASSSQGDYGYTF
13 | - | TRBJ2-7 | TRBV14 | - | TGTGCCAGCAGCCGGTACGGGTCGTACGAGCAGTACTTC | CASSRYGSYEQYF
14 | - | TRBJ1-2 | TRBV18 | - | TGTGCCAGCTCACCCGGGGCGCAGGACTATGGCTACACCTTC | CASSPGAQDYGYTF
15 | - | TRBJ1-1 | TRBV5-8 | - | TGTGCCAGCAGCTTAACGGACAGCCAATACACTGAAGCTTTCTTT | CASSLTDSQYTEAFF
14 | TRBD1 | TRBJ1-1 | TRBV7-2 | - | TGTGCCAGCAGCCCTGGACAGGCCCACACTGAAGCTTTCTTT | CASSPGQAHTEAFF
15 | - | TRBJ1-2 | TRBV7-9 | - | TGTGCCAGCAGCTTTATTCCAGCAGGGAACTATGGCTACACCTTC | CASSFIPAGNYGYTF
13 | - | TRBJ1-5 | TRBV6-4 | many | TGTGCCAGCAGTGAACAGCAGGGTCAGCCCCAGCATTTT | CASSEQQGQPQHF
18 | TRBD1 | TRBJ2-3 | TRBV4-1 | once | TGCGCCAGCAGTCAGGGGACAGGGGGCGTTAGCCTCGGGTATACGCAGTATTTT | CASSQGTGGVSLGYTQYF
14 | TRBD1 | TRBJ1-1 | TRBV5-1 | - | TGCGCCAGCAGCCCAACAGGGGTTGGCACTGAAGCTTTCTTT | CASSPTGVGTEAFF
13 | - | TRBJ1-4 | TRBV6-5 | - | TGTGCCAGCAGTTCCGCGATTGGCGAAAAACTGTTTTTT | CASSSAIGEKLFF
16 | TRBD1 | TRBJ1-2 | TRBV30 | - | TGTGCCTGGAGTGTAGGTGGGGCAGGGGGTAACTATGGCTACACCTTC | CAWSVGGAGGNYGYTF
13 | TRBD1 | TRBJ1-2 | TRBV13 | - | TGTGCCAGCAGCGCACAGGGGCTTGGGGGCTACACCTTC | CASSAQGLGGYTF
15 | - | TRBJ1-3 | TRBV9 | once | TGTGCCAGCAGCGTAGGTAGCGGACTCGGAAACACCATATATTTT | CASSVGSGLGNTIYF
15 | TRBD1 | TRBJ1-4 | TRBV5-1 | - | TGCGCCAGCAGCGGAAGGGACAGGGGCAATGAAAAACTGTTTTTT | CASSGRDRGNEKLFF
16 | - | TRBJ2-5 | TRBV11-2 | few | TGTGCCAGCAGCCTCCGTAGCCCGGACCTCCGGGAGACCCAGTACTTC | CASSLRSPDLRETQYF
13 | - | TRBJ1-6 | TRBV2 | few | TGTGCCAGCAGTGAAATTGGAAGTTCACCCCTCCACTTT | CASSEIGSSPLHF
12 | - | TRBJ1-2 | TRBV6-5 | few | TGTGCCAGCTCGGGACACAACTATGGCTACACCTTC | CASSGHNYGYTF
13 | TRBD1 | TRBJ1-1 | TRBV7-2 | - | TGTGCCAGCAGGGACAGGGTCAACACTGAAGCTTTCTTT | CASRDRVNTEAFF
15 | - | TRBJ1-5 | TRBV4-1 | - | TGCGCCAGCAGCCAGCTTATGGTCAGCAATCAGCCCCAGCATTTT | CASSQLMVSNQPQHF
13 | - | TRBJ1-4 | TRBV6-6 | - | TGTGCCAGCAGTTTGGACTACAATGAAAAACTGTTTTTT | CASSLDYNEKLFF
15 | - | TRBJ1-2 | TRBV6-6 | - | TGTGCCAGCAGTTACGTGGTAGGGGACGAGGATGGCTACACCTTC | CASSYVVGDEDGYTF
15 | - | TRBJ1-6 | TRBV18 | - | TGTGCCAGCTCATTGACAGGCCAGAATAATTCACCCCTCCACTTT | CASSLTGQNNSPLHF
14 | TRBD1 | TRBJ1-5 | TRBV6-5 | - | TGTGCCAGCAGGACAGGGGGAGGTAATCAGCCCCAGCATTTT | CASRTGGGNQPQHF
13 | - | TRBJ1-5 | TRBV11-2 | - | TGTGCCAGCAGCTTAGAGAGCAATCAGCCCCAGCATTTT | CASSLESNQPQHF
14 | TRBD1 | TRBJ1-1 | TRBV25-1 | - | TGTGCCAGCAGAAGACAGGGGGAGAGCACTGAAGCTTTCTTT | CASRRQGESTEAFF
15 | TRBD1 | TRBJ1-4 | TRBV5-8 | - | TGTGCCAGCAGCCAGGACGGGACAGATTATGAAAAACTGTTTTTT | CASSQDGTDYEKLFF
16 | - | TRBJ2-2 | TRBV15 | - | TGTGCCACCAGCATACGCCCGGGACACTTCACCGGGGAGCTGTTTTTT | CATSIRPGHFTGELFF
11 | - | TRBJ2-7 | TRBV30 | - | TGTGCCTGGAGCCAGGGCTACGAGCAGTACTTC | CAWSQGYEQYF
14 | - | TRBJ2-4 | TRBV12-1 | - | TGTGCCAGCCTAGAGGGACAGGGAACGAACATTCAGTACTTC | CASLEGQGTNIQYF
13 | - | TRBJ2-5 | TRBV6-1 | few | TGTGCCAGCAAGTCGGGGACCGGGGAGACCCAGTACTTC | CASKSGTGETQYF
15 | - | TRBJ1-5 | TRBV6-6 | - | TGTGCCAGCAGTTCCGGGCTGGGAGGCAATCAGCCCCAGCATTTT | CASSSGLGGNQPQHF
14 | - | TRBJ1-1 | TRBV10-3 | once | TGTGCCATCAGTGAGAGGGGAATGAACACTGAAGCTTTCTTT | CAISERGMNTEAFF
15 | - | TRBJ2-7 | TRBV15 | - | TGTGCCACCAGTCAGATTGGACAGAGATCCTACGAGCAGTACTTC | CATSQIGQRSYEQYF
14 | - | TRBJ1-5 | TRBV10-3 | - | TGTGCCATCAGTGACGGGGGCGGGAAGCAGCCCCAGCATTTT | CAISDGGGKQPQHF
14 | TRBD1 | TRBJ2-1 | TRBV29-1 | - | TGCAGCGTCCGGACAGGGGGCTCCTACAATGAGCAGTTCTTC | CSVRTGGSYNEQFF